The rows below give T cell receptor beta chains drawn from one sample of a study of T cells in localized non-small cell lung cancer. Generated by immunoSEQ multiplex PCR, the TCRdb table keeps only in-frame clones and is missing some. The sample has some 20,000 clones; less than 95% are singletons. Specimen: peripheral blood, collected before any cancer treatment. Receptors originate from a woman aged 35-75 years with stage I lung adenocarcinoma. The CDR3 runs from the conserved cysteine through the conserved F or W. D genes are given only for firm matches. Clone size is stated in some rows and not others, as once, few, many or a class when expanded.

abundance: -
v_gene: TRBV11-3
j_gene: TRBJ2-5
d_gene: -
CDR3aa: CASSSTGYQETQYF
CDR3nt: TGTGCCAGCAGCTCCACAGGGTACCAAGAGACCCAGTACTTC

abundance: -
v_gene: TRBV15
j_gene: TRBJ2-5
d_gene: TRBD2
CDR3aa: CATSSGGAGGLREETQYF
CDR3nt: TGTGCCACCAGCAGTGGGGGAGCGGGAGGCCTCCGGGAAGAGACCCAGTACTTC

abundance: -
v_gene: TRBV6-1
j_gene: TRBJ2-5
d_gene: -
CDR3aa: CASRQVLETQYF
CDR3nt: TGTGCCAGCAGACAGGTCCTTGAGACCCAGTACTTC

abundance: -
v_gene: TRBV7-2
j_gene: TRBJ1-1
d_gene: -
CDR3aa: CASSQPRAEGGAFF
CDR3nt: TGTGCCAGCAGCCAGCCAAGGGCAGAAGGAGGAGCTTTCTTT

abundance: -
v_gene: TRBV6-6
j_gene: TRBJ1-1
d_gene: TRBD1
CDR3aa: CASSTSGGWGNTEAFF
CDR3nt: TGTGCCAGCAGTACGTCAGGGGGCTGGGGGAACACTGAAGCTTTCTTT

abundance: -
v_gene: TRBV19
j_gene: TRBJ1-2
d_gene: TRBD1
CDR3aa: CASSILGTGAKFNYGYTF
CDR3nt: TGTGCCAGTAGTATCTTAGGGACAGGGGCGAAATTTAACTATGGCTACACCTTC

abundance: once
v_gene: TRBV30
j_gene: TRBJ2-1
d_gene: -
CDR3aa: CAWSVSAFREQFF
CDR3nt: TGTGCCTGGAGTGTTTCGGCGTTTCGGGAGCAGTTCTTC

abundance: few
v_gene: TRBV28
j_gene: TRBJ2-1
d_gene: TRBD2
CDR3aa: CASSRTSGRAWYNEQFF
CDR3nt: TGTGCCAGCAGCCGGACTAGCGGGAGGGCCTGGTACAATGAGCAGTTCTTC

abundance: once
v_gene: TRBV27
j_gene: TRBJ2-3
d_gene: -
CDR3aa: CASSFTGGTDTQYF
CDR3nt: TGTGCCAGCAGTTTTACAGGCGGAACAGATACGCAGTATTTT

abundance: -
v_gene: TRBV30
j_gene: TRBJ2-1
d_gene: TRBD2
CDR3aa: CAWSVIAGRGEQFF
CDR3nt: TGTGCCTGGAGTGTTATAGCGGGACGCGGGGAGCAGTTCTTC

abundance: -
v_gene: TRBV7-2
j_gene: TRBJ2-7
d_gene: TRBD2
CDR3aa: CASSLALGRGYEQYF
CDR3nt: TGTGCCAGCAGCTTAGCGCTAGGGAGGGGATACGAGCAGTACTTC

abundance: -
v_gene: TRBV19
j_gene: TRBJ2-2
d_gene: TRBD2
CDR3aa: CASTPVGLAGGGTGELFF
CDR3nt: TGTGCCAGTACCCCGGTTGGACTAGCGGGAGGGGGCACCGGGGAGCTGTTTTTT

abundance: -
v_gene: TRBV28
j_gene: TRBJ1-6
d_gene: -
CDR3aa: CASSFVAGNSPLHF
CDR3nt: TGTGCCAGCAGTTTCGTTGCAGGCAATTCACCCCTCCACTTT

abundance: -
v_gene: TRBV7-2
j_gene: TRBJ2-3
d_gene: TRBD2
CDR3aa: CASSLPGGSDTQYF
CDR3nt: TGTGCCAGCAGTCTGCCGGGGGGGTCAGATACGCAGTATTTT

abundance: -
v_gene: TRBV4-3
j_gene: TRBJ2-3
d_gene: -
CDR3aa: CASSQARDTQYF
CDR3nt: TGCGCCAGCAGCCAAGCGAGGGATACGCAGTATTTT

abundance: -
v_gene: TRBV7-2
j_gene: TRBJ2-5
d_gene: TRBD2
CDR3aa: CASSSGTSGWTQYF
CDR3nt: TGTGCCAGCAGCTCCGGGACTAGCGGGTGGACCCAGTACTTC

abundance: -
v_gene: TRBV4-3
j_gene: TRBJ2-1
d_gene: -
CDR3aa: CASSQDRGGYNEQFF
CDR3nt: TGCGCCAGCAGCCAAGACAGGGGGGGATACAATGAGCAGTTCTTC

abundance: -
v_gene: TRBV5-4
j_gene: TRBJ2-7
d_gene: TRBD2
CDR3aa: CASSPSGGASEQYF
CDR3nt: TGTGCCAGCAGCCCCTCGGGGGGGGCGAGCGAGCAGTACTTC

abundance: -
v_gene: TRBV19
j_gene: TRBJ2-5
d_gene: TRBD1
CDR3aa: CASRTGETQYF
CDR3nt: TGTGCCAGTAGGACAGGGGAGACCCAGTACTTC

abundance: -
v_gene: TRBV14
j_gene: TRBJ2-1
d_gene: -
CDR3aa: CASSQEGASYNEQFF
CDR3nt: TGTGCCAGCAGCCAAGAGGGGGCTTCCTACAATGAGCAGTTCTTC

abundance: -
v_gene: TRBV9
j_gene: TRBJ2-3
d_gene: TRBD2
CDR3aa: CASSVSGRAETDTQYF
CDR3nt: TGTGCCAGCAGCGTTAGCGGGAGGGCCGAGACAGATACGCAGTATTTT

abundance: -
v_gene: TRBV28
j_gene: TRBJ1-5
d_gene: -
CDR3aa: CASSSTSDRNQPQHF
CDR3nt: TGTGCCAGCAGTTCAACATCTGACCGAAATCAGCCCCAGCATTTT

abundance: -
v_gene: TRBV18
j_gene: TRBJ2-5
d_gene: -
CDR3aa: CASSPTALRGTQYF
CDR3nt: TGTGCCAGCTCACCAACGGCTCTGAGGGGGACCCAGTACTTC

abundance: -
v_gene: TRBV12-5
j_gene: TRBJ1-1
d_gene: -
CDR3aa: CASGLEEGTEAFF
CDR3nt: TGTGCTAGTGGTTTGGAGGAAGGGACTGAAGCTTTCTTT

abundance: -
v_gene: TRBV19
j_gene: TRBJ1-5
d_gene: -
CDR3aa: CASREGNSNQPQHF
CDR3nt: TGTGCCAGTAGGGAGGGAAACAGCAATCAGCCCCAGCATTTT

abundance: -
v_gene: TRBV7-9
j_gene: TRBJ2-1
d_gene: -
CDR3aa: CASRGENLAFF
CDR3nt: TGTGCCAGCAGAGGGGAAAATCTCGCCTTCTTC

abundance: once
v_gene: TRBV7-9
j_gene: TRBJ2-7
d_gene: -
CDR3aa: CASSSPAVYEQYF
CDR3nt: TGTGCCAGCAGCTCGCCAGCAGTCTACGAGCAGTACTTC

abundance: -
v_gene: TRBV5-1
j_gene: TRBJ2-5
d_gene: -
CDR3aa: CASSLGGGKETQYF
CDR3nt: TGCGCCAGCAGCTTGGGGGGCGGGAAAGAGACCCAGTACTTC

abundance: -
v_gene: TRBV6-1
j_gene: TRBJ2-3
d_gene: TRBD2
CDR3aa: CASSVRAGGSTDTQYF
CDR3nt: TGTGCCAGCAGTGTGAGAGCGGGAGGGTCTACAGATACGCAGTATTTT